This TCR beta chain is drawn from a study of T cell repertoires in cytomegalovirus infection (dated by TCRdb to the late 2010s). For context, the study as a whole: Because public TCR beta signatures pointed to carriage of CMV infection together with the matching HLA type, the HLA type of each donor mattered for the analysis. Results the study describes overall, beyond this receptor: In the ex vivo response, HLA-C-restricted CMV-specific TCR beta clonotypes were dominant, and in two of eight donors the single most frequent clonotype came from this HLA-C-restricted group. Carriers of CMV infection plus the relevant HLA type were discriminated by the cumulative frequency of public TCR beta family members in the study cohort and in an independent 352-donor cohort.

About this clonotype: The target of this receptor is not known. No qualities accompany the bases; no much larger clone lies one base away.

TCRdb records Illumina HiSeq 1500 as the sequencer. The public reads were run again by TCRdb, first through fastp at Q25 and then through MiXCR, and only productive beta chains were kept. Here each entry gathers all rows of one CDR3 protein and keeps the most common genes and DNA. For this sample the table gives more than 400,000 distinct CDR3 sequences, of which about 25% were detected only once. 13% of the sample lies in the top ten. This sequence was found in a human donor in good health (CMV status not recorded). Some clones in this sample may be carry-over from other donors' samples. What was sequenced was PBMCs.

The DNA reads TGCGCCAGCAGCCAAGATAGCAATTCACCCCTCCACTTT. This codes for CASSQDSNSPLHF. The rearrangement combines TRBV4-1 with TRBJ1-6, with no reliable assignment of the D segment. Based on the germline V gene, the CDR1 and CDR2 sequences are MGHRA and YSYEKL. Measured from the cysteine to the phenylalanine, the CDR3 is 13 residues long. Only the CDR3 region is kept as DNA, spanning 39 bases read in frame from base 1. The junction shows trimming of 0 bases on V and 7 bases on J, plus 4 bases between the germline ends.